These 22 T cell receptor beta chains share one sample of origin, sequenced in a study of CD8+ T cells in alopecia areata. Treatment indicated: oral pan-JAK inhibitor, 5-10 mg twice daily. Sequencing templates came from extracted RNA that was reverse transcribed into cDNA. Repertoires were generated with immunoSEQ multiplex PCR, while TCRdb's copy carries only in-frame clones and drops some. This table has about 210,000 clones, 64% appearing once. The sequencing used CD4+ T cells sorted from blood, collected at week 4, from a patient treated with tofacitinib. These receptors came from a human donor with alopecia areata.

On this clone: Additional DNA sequences in this sample encode the identical CDR3. The chain couples TRBV2 to TRBJ2-7; D ambiguous. This CDR3 region has 11 residues. Germline lookup yields CDR1 SNHLY and CDR2 FYNNEI. V was pared by 5 bases and J by 2 bases, with 4 bases between. For the CDR3, the DNA is TGTGCCAGCAGTCCTACCTACGAGCAGTACTTC. Its translation is CASSPTYEQYF.

The chain is built from TRBV9 and TRBJ1-5; TRBD1 is a possible D gene (5 bases). V was shortened by 0 bases and J by 1 base, with 11 bases between the two germline ends. This CDR3 region has 16 residues. In germline, CDR1 is SGDLS, CDR2 YYNGEE. CDR3 in DNA: TGTGCCAGCAGCGTAGGGCCAGGGTCGAGCAATCAGCCCCAGCATTTT. Translation gives CASSVGPGSSNQPQHF.

This clone appeared a single time. V is TRBV25-1 and J is TRBJ1-2, with TRBD1 matching over 7 bases. J was trimmed by 6 bases and V by 3 bases; bases with no gene match: 7. There are 14 residues in the CDR3. The germline V gene encodes CDR1 MGHDK and CDR2 SYGVNS. The CDR3 DNA is TGTGCCAGCAGTGAGTCGGGACAGATCCATGGCTACACCTTC. As protein: CASSESGQIHGYTF.

J is TRBJ2-5 and V is TRBV25-1; D possibly uses TRBD1 or TRBD2 (5 bases each). V gave up 3 bases and J gave up 2 bases, with 10 bases separating them. This CDR3 has 14 residues. CDR1 and CDR2 from the germline V gene are MGHDK and SYGVNS. CDR3 in amino acids: CASSDSGLQETQYF. The CDR3 region has the DNA TGTGCCAGCAGTGACTCGGGGCTACAAGAGACCCAGTACTTC.

In its sample, this clone was seen a few times. The chain is built from TRBV30 and TRBJ2-7, with TRBD1 as a possible D gene (6 bases). V lost 1 base and J lost 2, with 21 bases in between. CDR1 is GTSNPN and CDR2 is SVGIG in the germline V gene (reference sequence). This CDR3 is 17 amino acids long. The CDR3 sequence: CAWSAPGVWGRPYEQYF. In DNA form, the CDR3 reads TGTGCCTGGAGTGCCCCCGGGGTCTGGGGGCGGCCCTACGAGCAGTACTTC.

This clone was detected a few times. This chain uses TRBV5-6 with TRBJ2-7; unclear D gene. V was shortened by 1 base and J by 2 bases, with 4 bases between the two germline ends. Germline CDR1 is SGHDT and CDR2 is YYEEEE. There are 12 residues in the CDR3. The CDR3 loop is CASSLSAYEQYF. The CDR3 DNA reads TGTGCCAGCAGCTTGAGTGCCTACGAGCAGTACTTC.

This chain joins TRBV9 and TRBJ2-5, with TRBD2 matching 10 bases. The CDR3 has 16 amino acids. The germline CDR1 and CDR2 sequences are SGDLS and YYNGEE. With V trimmed by 0 bases and J by 4 bases, 6 bases remained unmatched. The CDR3 sequence is CASSVGSGGGSETQYF. In nucleotides, the CDR3 is TGTGCCAGCAGCGTAGGGAGCGGGGGGGGTTCAGAGACCCAGTACTTC.

This clone was seen a few times. The chain links TRBV9 to TRBJ2-1; 8 bases align to TRBD2. Germline-derived CDR1 and CDR2 are SGDLS and YYNGEE. The CDR3 runs 19 residues. J lost 8 bases, V lost 0 bases, and 19 bases had no gene match. The CDR3 here is CASSVAGLAGGPRSDEQFF. The CDR3 DNA follows: TGTGCCAGCAGCGTAGCTGGTCTAGCGGGTGGTCCACGTTCGGATGAGCAGTTCTTC.

The V gene is TRBV20-1, the J gene TRBJ2-7, with 7 bases identical to TRBD1. Germline values: CDR1 DFQATT, CDR2 SNEGSKA (reference sequence). The CDR3 has 11 residues. J gave up 1 base and V 8 bases, and 2 bases lay outside the gene matches. The CDR3 region has the DNA TGCAGTTTGGACAGGTCCTACGAGCAGTACTTC. Protein sequence: CSLDRSYEQYF.

The chain employs TRBV2 and TRBJ1-1; no reliable D call. V lost 1 base, J lost 1 base, and 7 bases lay in between. The length of the CDR3 is 14 residues. Looked up from germline, CDR1 is SNHLY and CDR2 is FYNNEI. CDR3 coding DNA: TGTGCCAGCAGTGAAGGTGAGCCGAACACTGAAGCTTTCTTT. Translated: CASSEGEPNTEAFF. The whole variable domain, filled in from reference TRBV2 and TRBJ1-1, reads EPEVTQTPSHQVTQMGQEVILRCVPISNHLYFYWYRQILGQKVEFLVSFYNNEISEKSEIFDDQFSVERPDGSNFTLKIRSTKLEDSAMYFCASSEGEPNTEAFFGQGTRLTVV.

The V call is TRBV30, the J call TRBJ1-5; D gene unclear. The CDR3 is made up of 16 amino acids. Germline-derived CDR1 and CDR2 are GTSNPN and SVGIG (reference sequence). Trimming shortened V by 2 bases and J by 0 bases, and 14 bases separated the two germline ends. The CDR3 nucleotides are TGTGCCTGGAGTAAAGAATACGGATTTAGCAATCAGCCCCAGCATTTT. It translates to CAWSKEYGFSNQPQHF.

The rearrangement links TRBV11-3 to TRBJ2-5; D perhaps matches TRBD1 (5 bases). V was trimmed by 1 base and J by 2 bases, leaving 8 bases between them. Germline V gene data show CDR1 as SGHNT and CDR2 as YENEEA. The CDR3 loop spans 14 amino acids. CDR3 coding DNA: TGTGCCAGCAGCTTAGGAAGGGGTCAAGAGACCCAGTACTTC. Amino acid sequence: CASSLGRGQETQYF.

The chain combines TRBV7-9 with TRBJ1-3; D is perhaps TRBD1 (5 bases). This CDR3 is 18 amino acids long. Germline assignment: CDR1 SEHNR and CDR2 FQNEAQ (reference sequence). Trimming cost V 4 bases and J 0 bases, with 19 bases left between them. The chain's CDR3 is CASSSHLGTYSSGNTIYF. CDR3 coding DNA: TGTGCCAGCAGCTCCCACCTTGGGACCTACAGCTCTGGAAACACCATATATTTT.

The V gene is TRBV5-6, the J gene TRBJ2-1; no clear D. Germline V lookup: CDR1 SGHDT, CDR2 YYEEEE. The CDR3 consists of 11 residues. Trimming pared 7 bases from V and 4 bases from J, leaving 6 bases between. The CDR3 DNA sequence: TGTGCCAGCCTGGATTACAATGAGCAGTTCTTC. It codes for CASLDYNEQFF.

V usage is TRBV6-1 and J usage is TRBJ2-5, with TRBD1 matching over 7 bases. The CDR3 consists of 14 residues. Trimming removed 7 bases from V and 5 bases from J; junction bases left unmatched: 10. Germline CDR1 reads MNHNS; CDR2 reads SASEGT. CDR3 amino acids: CASTGPGQKETQYF. In DNA form, the CDR3 reads TGTGCCAGCACAGGTCCGGGACAGAAGGAGACCCAGTACTTC.

This clone showed up just a few times. The chain uses TRBV7-2 and TRBJ2-5; D possibly corresponds to TRBD2 (5 bases). Trimming left V 4 bases short and J 5 bases short, with 17 bases between. The CDR3 is 15 residues long. Germline V gene sequence: CDR1 SGHTA, CDR2 FQGNSA. The CDR3 protein is CASSSSSGRGETQYF. CDR3 nucleotides: TGTGCCAGCAGCTCATCCTCGGGTCGAGGGGAGACCCAGTACTTC.

The chain joins TRBV15 to TRBJ2-5, with 8 bases that match TRBD2. The CDR3 totals 15 residues. Per germline, CDR1 LNHNV and CDR2 YYDKDF (reference sequence). V shed 0 bases, J shed 5 bases, and the junction held 5 bases outside the gene matches. The CDR3 sequence: CATSRDLSGGETQYF. CDR3 DNA sequence: TGTGCCACCAGCAGAGATCTCTCGGGAGGGGAGACCCAGTACTTC. The variable domain in full, with the rest retrieved from reference TRBV15 and TRBJ2-5, is DAMVIQNPRYQVTQFGKPVTLSCSQTLNHNVMYWYQQKSSQAPKLLFHYYDKDFNNEADTPDNFQSRRPNTSFCFLDIRSPGLGDTAMYLCATSRDLSGGETQYFGPGTRLLVL.

This clone was recorded once. Other DNA sequences in the sample encode the same CDR3. This rearrangement joins TRBV7-2 to TRBJ2-7; 8 bases align to TRBD2. J gave up 2 bases and V 8 bases, and 5 bases lay outside the gene matches. The CDR3 is made up of 13 amino acids. Germline V CDR1 and CDR2: SGHTA, FQGNSA. CDR3 nucleotides: TGTGCCAGCTCCAGCGGGGGCCCCTACGAGCAGTACTTC. It encodes CASSSGGPYEQYF.

CDR3 sequence: CASRGQGNGYTF. As DNA, the CDR3 is TGCGCCAGCCGAGGGCAGGGTAATGGCTACACCTTC. This chain uses TRBV23-1 with TRBJ1-2, with D perhaps TRBD1 (5 bases). TRBV23-1 is an ORF; its function is uncertain. The CDR3 is 12 residues long. Trimming took off 8 bases at V and 6 bases at J, with 13 bases between the two ends.

The rearrangement links TRBV5-1 to TRBJ2-3; TRBD2 matches at 7 bases. The V and J ends lost 5 bases and 4 bases, in that order; junction bases with no gene match: 10. Germline assignment: CDR1 SGHRS and CDR2 YFSETQ. The CDR3 extends over 15 amino acids. The CDR3 here is CASRSRGVGSDTQYF. The CDR3 DNA follows: TGCGCCAGCAGATCACGGGGGGTTGGTTCAGATACGCAGTATTTT.

This clone was picked up a small number of times. The chain uses TRBV6-5 and TRBJ1-1; D uncertain. Germline CDR1 is MNHEY and CDR2 is SVGAGI. The CDR3 has 14 residues. V shed 2 bases and J shed 1 base, with 8 bases lying between them. CDR3 in DNA: TGTGCCAGCAGTTACCACACAAAGAACACTGAAGCTTTCTTT. It encodes CASSYHTKNTEAFF.

The rearrangement joins TRBV7-2 to TRBJ1-6; D is possibly TRBD1 (5 bases). CDR1 and CDR2 (germline): SGHTA, FQGNSA. The V end was cut by 0 bases, the J end by 10 bases, with 10 bases between. The CDR3 spans 14 residues. The CDR3 nucleotides read TGTGCCAGCAGCTTAGCCGGGACGCAGTCACCCCTCCACTTT. Protein product: CASSLAGTQSPLHF.